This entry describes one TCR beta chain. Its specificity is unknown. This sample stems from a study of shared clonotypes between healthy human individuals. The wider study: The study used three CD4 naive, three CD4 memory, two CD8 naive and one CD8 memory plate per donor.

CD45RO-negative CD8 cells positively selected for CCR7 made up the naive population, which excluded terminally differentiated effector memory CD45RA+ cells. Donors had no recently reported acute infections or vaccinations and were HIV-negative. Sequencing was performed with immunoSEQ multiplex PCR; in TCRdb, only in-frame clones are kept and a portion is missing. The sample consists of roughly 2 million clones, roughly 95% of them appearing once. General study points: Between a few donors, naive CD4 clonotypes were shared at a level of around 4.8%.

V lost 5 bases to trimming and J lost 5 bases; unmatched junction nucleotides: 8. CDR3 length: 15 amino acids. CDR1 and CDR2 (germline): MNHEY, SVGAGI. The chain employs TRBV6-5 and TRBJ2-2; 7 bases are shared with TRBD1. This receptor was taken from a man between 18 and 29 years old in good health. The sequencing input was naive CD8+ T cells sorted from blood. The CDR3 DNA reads TGTGCCAGCAGTAGCGACAGGGACCCAACCGGGGAGCTGTTTTTT. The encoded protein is CASSSDRDPTGELFF.